A selection of T cell receptor beta chains follows, all from one sample in a study of identical twins. TCRdb independently ran MiXCR on the 5' RACE reads; one entry per CDR3 protein. The sample records about 890,000 distinct CDR3 sequences, over 9% being singletons. The data also belong to a second study, concerning yellow fever vaccine responses in identical twins.

Sequencing input: PBMCs. The receptors shown here come from a woman younger than 35 in good health. Both conserved end residues are part of each CDR3. The order of the fields is clone size, V gene, CDR3 protein. Clone sizes are given selectively: once, few, many, or a class where the clone is expanded.

many | TRBV4-2 | CASSQDPSGGRTDTQYF
many | TRBV6-1 | CASGSVYSNQPQHF
. | TRBV27 | CASGNSGRAWETQYF
few | TRBV18 | CASSPPTGGYNNEQFF
once | TRBV7-6 | CASSLAALAVTDTQYF
. | TRBV6-1 | CASRLQYTGELFF
few | TRBV5-1 | CASSPPDEQYF
many | TRBV12-3/TRBV12-4 | CASTRVGELFF
many | TRBV7-9 | CASSLAFRSSYNEQFF
. | TRBV9 | CASSVGGGPDNEQFF
many | TRBV6-1 | CASSEEYGTDTQYF
. | TRBV5-8 | CASSPSRTFRRHEQYF
. | TRBV7-6 | CASSSRRPSKETQYF
. | TRBV19 | CASSSTSGRIRNEQFF
few | TRBV24-1 | CATSHRDNEQFF
many | TRBV5-1 | CASSSIGGSWGSTDTQYF
few | TRBV2 | CARAGAANSPLHF
. | TRBV28 | CASSSGTSREQFF
few | TRBV20-1 | CSARDRGPTGELFF
many | TRBV12-3/TRBV12-4 | CASSFTDTGELFF
few | TRBV4-1 | CASSQAPVGPALILGSNQPQHF
. | TRBV7-2 | CASSLSGGAKWAKNIQYF
. | TRBV10-3 | CAIKTGGSRTEAFF
. | TRBV29-1 | CSVGDRGRWGEAFF
. | TRBV5-5 | CASSLGVNSETQYF
few | TRBV20-1 | CSARDTRADNEQFF
. | TRBV5-1 | CASSGGLALGTDTQYF
. | TRBV10-3 | CAISDPGRENTEAFF
. | TRBV11-1 | CASSPRTLNTGELFF
. | TRBV2 | CASSEGRLPTDTQYF
few | TRBV21-1 | CASDWLGGGGEKLFF
. | TRBV11-1 | CASSSLTGGWGMNTEAFF
. | TRBV7-3 | CASSLHGVNTEAFF
few | TRBV29-1 | CSVGSGLANEQFF
few | TRBV4-2 | CASSERGTTEAFF
few | TRBV6-1 | CASSKTGGYTEAFF
few | TRBV11-2 | CASSLDGSGIPYNEQFF
. | TRBV12-3/TRBV12-4 | CASSLPVGQQETQYF
. | TRBV7-9 | CAEGGRTSDNEQFF
. | TRBV7-6 | CASSPRETSGANVLTF
. | TRBV6-2/TRBV6-3 | CASRPALGGRAYEQYF
many | TRBV7-6 | CASSPGGPHEGYTF
few | TRBV5-1 | CASSLGWENNEQFF
few | TRBV28 | CASSLLASGSQETQYF
many | TRBV5-1 | CASSLGQGAQETQYF
. | TRBV13 | CASRWEGTADSGANVLTF
few | TRBV14 | CASSRGGAGANVLTF
few | TRBV28 | CASSSDMISGNTIYF
. | TRBV15 | CATSRGWGRGASNQPQHF
few | TRBV9 | CASSVEGGVSGSPLHF
many | TRBV7-8 | CASSLVGTYTGELFF
. | TRBV7-9 | CASSRQGGRSYEQYF
. | TRBV18 | CASSASDRGFRYNEQFF
. | TRBV28 | CASSGGGRTEAFF
few | TRBV3-1 | CAVSKGLPEQFF
. | TRBV6-1 | CASSTGQLVEAFF